This T cell receptor (beta chain) comes out of a study of post-analysis software for immune sequencing data. The TCR beta cDNA libraries carried unique molecular identifiers. Each CDR3 protein gets one entry after TCRdb re-called the PCR reads with MiXCR. Of 350,000 to 450,000 distinct CDR3 sequences in the sample, approximately 38% were seen once. Study results and limitations: For normalized Chao1 diversity, multiple sclerosis patients scored significantly lower than controls did. In patients, about five TRBV segments were more frequent than in controls, with TRBV5-6, TRBV5-1 and TRBV20-1 among them.

V shed 4 bases and J shed 4 bases, with 14 bases lying between them. The CDR3 has 15 amino acids. Germline CDR1 reads SGHTA; CDR2 reads FQGNSA. Concerning this clonotype: Its antigen remains unknown.

V and J are TRBV7-2 and TRBJ2-1; tentatively, D is TRBD1 (6 bases). The TCR originated in a girl aged 5 to 17 with multiple sclerosis. The source material was blood. The CDR3 loop is CASSYTGTIYNEQFF. CDR3 sequence (DNA): TGTGCCAGCAGCTATACCGGGACAATATACAATGAGCAGTTCTTC.